This TCR beta chain derives from a study of blood T cell repertoires in COVID-19. This table comes from immunoSEQ multiplex PCR, and its TCRdb copy is limited to in-frame clones, with some not included. The sample contains some 100,000 clones, about 91% of which appear only once. The CDR3 consists of 16 residues. Germline loops: CDR1 SEHNR, CDR2 FQNEAQ (reference sequence). V was pared by 5 bases and J by 3 bases, with 6 bases of the junction left unmatched. Specimen: peripheral blood. The chain combines TRBV7-9 with TRBJ2-3; 12 bases are a match to TRBD2. The source is a man aged 50 to 60 with acute or convalescent COVID-19. The CDR3 sequence is CASSRTSGEGTDTQYF. DNA of the CDR3: TGTGCCAGCAGCCGGACTAGCGGGGAGGGGACAGATACGCAGTATTTT.